The sequence of this T cell receptor beta chain was determined in a study of blood T cells in healthy people across ages. Using a J-beta primer mix together with a sample-barcoded 5' primer, a second PCR was run for about 6 to 12 cycles. One entry per CDR3 protein results from TCRdb running MiXCR on the 5' RACE reads. The sample comprises about 970,000 distinct CDR3 sequences, roughly 51% of which are singletons, and about 20% rests with the top ten. Isolation per sample recovered at least 7 million PBMCs. Study conclusions and caveats: Compared with aged donors, long-lived donors showed fewer expanded clones, suggesting selection. Diversity estimates drawn from one million T cells were deemed underestimates.

This clonotype has more than one count but fewer than ten. Its matching antigen is unknown. Sequencing used blood. This TCR was sampled from an older woman in good health.

CDR3 sequence (DNA): TGTGCCAGCAGCTTTGGGCGTCAGGGCTATGGCTACACCTTC. It specifies CASSFGRQGYGYTF. The chain has TRBV7-2 and TRBJ1-2; TRBD1 is a possible D gene (5 bases). V shed 3 bases and J shed 4 bases, with 12 bases lying between them. CDR1 is SGHTA and CDR2 is FQGNSA in the germline V gene. The CDR3 is 14 residues long. Filled out from reference TRBV7-2 and TRBJ1-2, the complete variable domain reads GAGVSQSPSNKVTEKGKDVELRCDPISGHTALYWYRQSLGQGLEFLIYFQGNSAPDKSGLPSDRFSAERTGGSVSTLTIQRTQQEDSAVYLCASSFGRQGYGYTFGSGTRLTVV.